This passage covers 29 T cell receptor beta chains from one sample sequenced in a study of blood T cells in healthy people across ages. Combining a sample-barcoded 5' primer with a J-beta primer mix, a second PCR ran for 7 to 11 cycles. From the 5' RACE reads, TCRdb called clonotypes with MiXCR, one entry per CDR3 protein. The data hold about a million distinct CDR3 sequences, with 30% to 40% observed a single time. The material sequenced was blood. The receptors derive from a man between 18 and 35 years old in good health.

This clonotype was seen more than once but under ten times. DNA of the CDR3: TGTGCCAGCAGCCAATACAAAGGACCAGGGTTGTGGGGCTACACCTTC. This translates into CASSQYKGPGLWGYTF. This rearrangement joins TRBV14 to TRBJ1-2, with a tentative D call TRBD1 (5 bases). Germline loops: CDR1 SGHDN, CDR2 FVKESK. This CDR3 is built from 16 residues. V lost 2 bases, J lost 8 bases, and 21 bases lay in between.

This clonotype was seen just once. The gene calls are TRBV5-1 and TRBJ2-3; 7 positions match TRBD2. This CDR3 comprises 18 residues. J was trimmed by 0 bases and V by 6 bases; bases with no gene match: 16. Germline V gene lookup returns CDR1 SGHRS and CDR2 YFSETQ. The CDR3 DNA sequence: TGCGCCAGCACCCTAGGGGAGGGTAGCGGCACTAGCACAGATACGCAGTATTTT. Translating it yields CASTLGEGSGTSTDTQYF. Based on the CDR3 plus reference TRBV5-1 and TRBJ2-3, the full variable domain is KAGVTQTPRYLIKTRGQQVTLSCSPISGHRSVSWYQQTPGQGLQFLFEYFSETQRNKGNFPGRFSGRQFSNSRSEMNVSTLELGDSALYLCASTLGEGSGTSTDTQYFGPGTRLTVL.

This clonotype was observed a few times. V is TRBV6-6 and J is TRBJ1-6; D is unresolved. Germline V gives CDR1 MNHNY, CDR2 SVGAGI (reference sequence). This CDR3 contains 15 residues. Trimming took 3 bases from V and 7 from J, leaving 13 bases between them. The DNA for the CDR3 is TGTGCCAGCAGTTATCGGTCAGCTCTGAATTCACCCCTCCACTTT. Translated, it gives CASSYRSALNSPLHF.

This clonotype was detected a few times. The chain links TRBV12-3 or TRBV12-4 to TRBJ1-1; D is perhaps TRBD1 (6 bases). This CDR3 comprises 14 residues. The V end was cut by 5 bases, the J end by 3 bases, with 13 bases between. The CDR3: CASSTGRWDTEAFF. For the CDR3, the DNA is TGTGCCAGCAGTACAGGGCGATGGGACACTGAAGCTTTCTTT.

The chain combines TRBV6-1 with TRBJ1-5; maybe TRBD1 (5 bases). Per germline, CDR1 MNHNS and CDR2 SASEGT. The CDR3 totals 16 residues. V lost 2 bases and J lost 7, with 18 bases in between. The CDR3 coding sequence is TGTGCCAGCAGTGAAAAGGTGGCAGTTGGGGGGCAGCCCCAGCATTTT. It translates to CASSEKVAVGGQPQHF.

This clonotype was seen only a few times. This rearrangement joins TRBV12-3 or TRBV12-4 to TRBJ2-1; tentative D call: TRBD1 (5 bases). V lost 11 bases to trimming and J lost 3 bases, with 11 bases between them. This CDR3 contains 12 residues. CDR3 sequence reads: CACGDSYNEQFF. CDR3 in DNA: TGTGCCTGCGGAGACAGCTACAATGAGCAGTTCTTC.

In its sample, this clonotype was seen a few times. This sequence joins TRBV7-2 and TRBJ2-3; tentative D call: TRBD2 (6 bases). Germline loops: CDR1 SGHTA, CDR2 FQGNSA. The CDR3 length is 14 residues. Trimming pared 5 bases from V and 2 bases from J, leaving 11 bases between. The CDR3 sequence: CASSISGFTDTQYF. CDR3 nucleotides: TGTGCCAGCAGCATTAGCGGTTTCACAGATACGCAGTATTTT.

As regards this clonotype: A clone one base away is much larger, so this may be a read error. V and J are TRBV20-1 and TRBJ2-3; no firm D call. V shed 1 base and J shed 3 bases, with 17 bases lying between them. The CDR3 consists of 16 residues. From germline, CDR1 is DFQATT and CDR2 SNEGSKA (reference sequence). The CDR3 here is CSARVSGREGTDTQYF. DNA for the CDR3: TGCAGTGCTAGAGTATCTGGTAGGGAAGGGACAGATACGCAGTATTTT.

This clonotype has only one observation. The rearrangement links TRBV7-2 to TRBJ1-2, with TRBD1 identical over 7 bases. This CDR3 has 16 amino acids. The germline CDR1 and CDR2 sequences are SGHTA and FQGNSA. V gave up 6 bases and J gave up 6 bases; unmatched junction bases: 16. In DNA, the CDR3 is TGTGCCAGCAGTTACCGGGACAGTGGTGCAATAAATGGCTACACCTTC. It yields the protein CASSYRDSGAINGYTF.

Details on this clonotype: Possible read error: a much larger clone is one base away. The chain joins TRBV11-2 to TRBJ2-1; D uncertain. There are 16 residues in the CDR3. Germline-derived CDR1 and CDR2 are SGHAT and FQNNGV. CDR3 sequence (DNA): TGTGCCAGCAGCTTAGGGGCGGAAAGCTCCTACAATGAGCGGTTCTTC. Amino acids: CASSLGAESSYNERFF.

V usage is TRBV6-5 and J usage is TRBJ1-2; a weak D match, TRBD1 (6 bases). V gave up 0 bases and J gave up 7 bases, with 18 bases separating them. The CDR3 has 16 residues. Germline V gene data show CDR1 as MNHEY and CDR2 as SVGAGI. The chain's CDR3 is CASSYSGFGGLGGYTF. In nucleotides, the CDR3 is TGTGCCAGCAGTTACTCGGGGTTTGGGGGGCTTGGTGGCTACACCTTC.

This sequence joins TRBV6-4 and TRBJ1-6, with 7 bases that match TRBD1. CDR3 length: 17 amino acids. V lost 8 bases to trimming and J lost 4 bases; unmatched junction nucleotides: 14. Germline loops: CDR1 MRHNA, CDR2 SNTAGT. Written as DNA, the CDR3 is TGTGCCAGCCTACCGGGACAGACCGAAACTTATAATTCACCCCTCCACTTT. It encodes CASLPGQTETYNSPLHF.

In this sample, this clonotype turned up many times. The chain couples TRBV20-1 to TRBJ2-5; maybe TRBD2 (5 bases). CDR1 is DFQATT and CDR2 is SNEGSKA in the germline V gene (reference sequence). The CDR3 runs 15 residues. V lost 0 bases and J lost 5, with 16 bases in between. DNA of the CDR3: TGCAGTGCTAGAGAGCCGACACGAGGGAAGGAGACCCAGTACTTC. As protein: CSAREPTRGKETQYF.

The rearrangement uses TRBV12-3 or TRBV12-4 and TRBJ2-2, with 11 bases fitting TRBD1. The CDR3 is 15 amino acids. V dropped 6 bases and J dropped 8; count of bases not matched to a gene: 8. The CDR3 region is CASRPGQGAGGELFF. CDR3 coding DNA: TGTGCCAGCAGACCCGGACAGGGGGCTGGGGGGGAGCTGTTTTTT.

The rearrangement uses TRBV24-1 and TRBJ2-2; D call uncertain. With 5 bases removed from V and 6 bases from J, the gap between germline ends came to 9 bases. The CDR3 is 13 amino acids. Germline V lookup: CDR1 KGHDR, CDR2 SFDVKD. The CDR3 bases are TGTGCCACCAGTGTCTCTCGTCCCGGGGAGCTGTTTTTT. Its translation: CATSVSRPGELFF.

The sample holds a few counts of this clonotype. The chain recombines TRBV29-1 with TRBJ2-1, with 12 bases matching TRBD2. The CDR3 is made up of 16 amino acids. Germline lookup yields CDR1 SQVTM and CDR2 ANQGSEA. After removal of 7 bases from V and 3 bases from J, the junction contained 10 bases not matched to a gene. As DNA, the CDR3 is TGCAGCGCCCCAACTAGCGGGGGGACAAACTACAATGAGCAGTTCTTC. This codes for CSAPTSGGTNYNEQFF.

Only a few counts were recorded for this clonotype. Germline is not matched at one junction end, which may reflect a read error. The chain uses TRBV4-3 and TRBJ1-6; no reliable D call. The CDR3 runs to 15 residues. Germline V gene data show CDR1 as LGHNA and CDR2 as YSLEER. Here the CDR3 reads CASSQEFATNSPPHF. CDR3 bases: TGCGCCAGCAGCCAAGAGTTCGCTACTAATTCACCCCCCCACTTT.

The J gene is TRBJ2-7, the V gene TRBV2; D perhaps matches TRBD2 (6 bases). There are 13 residues in the CDR3. Trimming left V 6 bases short and J 4 bases short, with 13 bases between. Germline V gene data show CDR1 as SNHLY and CDR2 as FYNNEI. As DNA, the CDR3 is TGTGCCAGCAGGGGCCGGGAGAATTACGAGCAGTACTTC. Translating it yields CASRGRENYEQYF.

This clonotype was seen at least ten times. The V call is TRBV10-3, the J call TRBJ2-7; D not resolved. The CDR3 loop spans 14 amino acids. Germline V gives CDR1 ENHRY, CDR2 SYGVKD. Between the trimmed V and J ends, which lost 5 bases and 2 bases, there was a span of 13 bases. CDR3 bases: TGTGCCATCAGTCAAGCCCTTTTACCCTACGAGCAGTACTTC. It codes for CAISQALLPYEQYF.

With regard to this clonotype: A much larger clone differs by one base, so this may be a read error. The chain combines TRBV27 with TRBJ2-1, with 9 nucleotides matching TRBD1. Germline CDR1 reads MNHEY; CDR2 reads SMNVEV (reference sequence). This CDR3 contains 13 residues. The CDR3 DNA reads TGTGCCGGCAGTTCGGGACAGGGCACTGAGCAGTTCTTC. This sequence encodes CAGSSGQGTEQFF.

The sample holds a few counts of this clonotype. The chain recombines TRBV9 with TRBJ1-2; 7 positions match TRBD1. The CDR3 spans 13 residues. The V and J ends lost 3 bases and 4 bases, in that order; junction bases with no gene match: 3. CDR1 and CDR2 from the germline V gene are SGDLS and YYNGEE. CDR3 protein: CASSAQGTYGYTF. Written as DNA, the CDR3 is TGTGCCAGCAGCGCACAGGGGACCTATGGCTACACCTTC.

V is TRBV6-5 and J is TRBJ1-2; D not certain. CDR3 length: 15 amino acids. Germline assignment: CDR1 MNHEY and CDR2 SVGAGI. The V end was cut by 6 bases, the J end by 6 bases, with 20 bases between. CDR3 in amino acids: CASRNALEATNGYTF. The CDR3, as DNA: TGTGCCAGCAGAAACGCTCTGGAGGCGACAAATGGCTACACCTTC.

The chain combines TRBV15 with TRBJ1-1; 7 bases map to TRBD1. CDR1 and CDR2 (germline): LNHNV, YYDKDF (reference sequence). J lost 9 bases, V lost 2 bases, and 3 bases had no gene match. The CDR3 runs to 12 residues. The CDR3 sequence is CATSRKGAQAFF. CDR3 bases: TGTGCCACCAGCAGAAAGGGGGCCCAAGCTTTCTTT.

The genes are TRBV6-2 or TRBV6-3 and TRBJ1-5; the match to TRBD1 covers 8 bases. The CDR3 loop spans 13 amino acids. From germline, CDR1 is MNHEY and CDR2 SVGEGT. Trimming took 5 bases from V and 7 from J; bases not matched to a gene: 4. The DNA for the CDR3 is TGTGCCAGCAGTCGTCAGGGGGCCCAGCCCCAGCATTTT. Encoded protein: CASSRQGAQPQHF.

This clonotype was picked up a small number of times. The V gene is TRBV6-2 or TRBV6-3, the J gene TRBJ2-7; D is perhaps TRBD2 (5 bases). Germline-derived CDR1 and CDR2 are MNHEY and SVGEGT. This CDR3 region has 12 residues. The V gene lost 6 bases and the J gene lost 2 bases, with 8 bases spanning the gap. This chain's CDR3 is CASRRETYEQYF. For the CDR3, the DNA is TGTGCCAGCAGACGGGAAACCTACGAGCAGTACTTC.

This clonotype was counted between two and nine times. A read error may explain this, as a much larger clone is one base away. The chain employs TRBV5-1 and TRBJ2-1, with TRBD2 identical over 7 bases. The CDR3 totals 15 residues. Looked up from germline, CDR1 is SGHRS and CDR2 is YFSETQ. The chain's CDR3 is CASGLVAGTYNEQFF. DNA of the CDR3: TGCGCCAGCGGCTTGGTAGCGGGCACCTACAATGAGCAGTTCTTC.

The V call is TRBV9, the J call TRBJ2-1; D not resolved. The CDR3 extends over 13 amino acids. CDR1 is SGDLS and CDR2 is YYNGEE in the germline V gene. Trimming took off 0 bases at V and 8 bases at J, with 9 bases between the two ends. CDR3: CASSVVSAYEQFF. DNA for the CDR3: TGTGCCAGCAGCGTAGTATCGGCGTATGAGCAGTTCTTC.

The CDR3 loop reads CASSWKTGGDTEAFF. The DNA of the CDR3 is TGCGCCAGCAGCTGGAAGACAGGGGGCGACACTGAAGCTTTCTTT. The rearrangement joins TRBV5-1 to TRBJ1-1; TRBD1 agrees at 10 bases. The CDR3 totals 15 residues. V trimming: 3 bases; J trimming: 3 bases; junction bases outside the gene matches: 5. CDR1 is SGHRS, CDR2 YFSETQ, per germline. Filled out from reference TRBV5-1 and TRBJ1-1, the complete variable domain reads KAGVTQTPRYLIKTRGQQVTLSCSPISGHRSVSWYQQTPGQGLQFLFEYFSETQRNKGNFPGRFSGRQFSNSRSEMNVSTLELGDSALYLCASSWKTGGDTEAFFGQGTRLTVV.

This chain connects TRBV2 to TRBJ2-5; D gene uncertain. CDR1 is SNHLY, CDR2 FYNNEI, per germline. V lost 4 bases and J lost 5, with 8 bases in between. This CDR3 has 12 amino acids. The CDR3, as DNA: TGTGCCAGCAGTGGAATTAGGGAGACCCAGTACTTC. This codes for CASSGIRETQYF.